This passage covers 19 T cell receptor beta chains from one sample sequenced in a study of neoadjuvant anti-PD-1 for oral cavity cancer. Libraries were prepared by immunoSEQ multiplex PCR; TCRdb keeps only in-frame clonotypes and omits some of them. The table lists around 9,100 clones, 64% of them singletons. Time point: after neoadjuvant nivolumab, at surgical resection. This material consisted of PBMCs, taken after nivolumab (anti-PD-1) treatment. Receptor source: a person aged 35-79 years with oral cavity squamous cell carcinoma.

The rearrangement uses TRBV6-5 and TRBJ2-5, with TRBD2 matching 13 bases. This CDR3 has 14 amino acids. Germline lookup yields CDR1 MNHEY and CDR2 SVGAGI. Trimming removed 7 bases from V and 4 bases from J; junction bases left unmatched: 3. Here the CDR3 reads CASMRTSGGETQYF. The CDR3 DNA follows: TGTGCCAGCATGAGGACTAGCGGGGGAGAGACCCAGTACTTC.

CDR3 residues: CASKPDRNTEAFF. The CDR3 DNA follows: TGTGCCAGCAAACCAGACAGGAACACTGAAGCTTTCTTT. The V call is TRBV2, the J call TRBJ1-1, with a weak D call TRBD1 (5 bases). The CDR3 contains 13 residues. V was shortened by 7 bases and J by 1 base, with 10 bases between the two germline ends. The germline CDR1 and CDR2 sequences are SNHLY and FYNNEI.

This clone was recorded once. V and J are TRBV7-2 and TRBJ2-2; a weak D match, TRBD2 (6 bases). V lost 0 bases to trimming and J lost 7 bases, with 6 bases between them. This CDR3 comprises 13 residues. Per germline, CDR1 SGHTA and CDR2 FQGNSA. CDR3 in amino acids: CASSLAGGGELFF. The CDR3 region has the DNA TGTGCCAGCAGCTTAGCGGGGGGCGGGGAGCTGTTTTTT.

The chain carries TRBV18 and TRBJ1-6; TRBD1 matches at 8 bases. Per the germline V gene, CDR1 is KGHSH and CDR2 is LQKENI. The V gene end was trimmed by 0 bases and the J gene end by 3 bases; junction bases not matched to a gene: 1. This CDR3 comprises 16 residues. CDR3 in DNA: TGTGCCAGCTCACCACCGGGACAGGTCTATAATTCACCCCTCCACTTT. Its protein product is CASSPPGQVYNSPLHF.

The chain couples TRBV7-2 to TRBJ2-2; D gene unclear. With 5 bases removed from V and 1 base from J, the gap between germline ends came to 14 bases. The CDR3 totals 16 residues. In germline, CDR1 is SGHTA, CDR2 FQGNSA. The CDR3 bases are TGTGCCAGCAGCAAAGGGCCAAGAAGGAACACCGGGGAGCTGTTTTTT. Amino acid sequence: CASSKGPRRNTGELFF.

This chain joins TRBV7-9 and TRBJ1-4; 10 nucleotides line up with TRBD1. The CDR3 is made up of 15 amino acids. CDR1 and CDR2 (germline): SEHNR, FQNEAQ (reference sequence). V gave up 4 bases and J gave up 6 bases; unmatched junction bases: 5. The CDR3 here is CASSSPGTGDEKLFF. The CDR3 DNA reads as TGTGCCAGCAGCTCACCCGGGACAGGGGATGAAAAACTGTTTTTT.

The chain links TRBV5-1 to TRBJ2-3; 12 bases are shared with TRBD2. J lost 3 bases, V lost 6 bases, and 8 bases had no gene match. Germline V gene data show CDR1 as SGHRS and CDR2 as YFSETQ. This CDR3 is built from 16 residues. The CDR3 nucleotides read TGCGCCAGCATCGCTTGGACTAGCGGGGATACAGATACGCAGTATTTT. Amino acids: CASIAWTSGDTDTQYF.

This clone was detected only a few times. This rearrangement joins TRBV5-1 to TRBJ2-7; D is uncertain. CDR3 size: 13 residues. The V gene lost 1 base and the J gene lost 2 bases, with 7 bases spanning the gap. Germline-derived CDR1 and CDR2 are SGHRS and YFSETQ. The DNA of the CDR3 is TGCGCCAGCAGCTTGAGGGCAGCCTACGAGCAGTACTTC. Amino acids: CASSLRAAYEQYF.

V and J are TRBV20-1 and TRBJ1-3; tentatively, D is TRBD1 (5 bases). V shed 6 bases and J shed 9 bases, with 12 bases lying between them. The CDR3 is 11 amino acids. The V gene's germline CDR1 is DFQATT and CDR2 SNEGSKA (reference sequence). CDR3 DNA: TGCAGTGCCCCTGCGGGGGGCACCATATATTTT. Translated, it gives CSAPAGGTIYF.

This chain connects TRBV11-2 to TRBJ2-1, with 8 bases matching TRBD2. The CDR3 has 15 amino acids. V was clipped by 0 bases and J by 7 bases; unmatched bases: 5. Germline CDR1 is SGHAT and CDR2 is FQNNGV. The CDR3 bases are TGTGCCAGCAGCTTAGAGAGCGGGAGTAGAAATGAGCAGTTCTTC. Protein sequence: CASSLESGSRNEQFF.

This clone was counted only a few times. The chain carries TRBV5-4 and TRBJ1-3; weak D call: TRBD1 (5 bases). Looked up from germline, CDR1 is SGHNT and CDR2 is YYREEE (reference sequence). The V and J ends lost 0 bases and 0 bases respectively, with 10 bases between them. The CDR3 extends over 16 amino acids. The CDR3 region is CASSLAGASSGNTIYF. The CDR3 bases are TGTGCCAGCAGCTTGGCCGGGGCTTCCTCTGGAAACACCATATATTTT.

V is TRBV20-1 and J is TRBJ2-5, with a tentative D call TRBD2 (6 bases). The V and J ends lost 6 bases and 5 bases respectively, with 10 bases between them. The CDR3 extends over 11 amino acids. Per germline, CDR1 DFQATT and CDR2 SNEGSKA (reference sequence). The CDR3 reads CSAGAGETQYF. In DNA, the CDR3 is TGCAGTGCCGGGGCGGGGGAGACCCAGTACTTC.

This clone was counted between two and nine times. The J gene is TRBJ1-1, the V gene TRBV18; the D gene is possibly TRBD1 (5 bases). Per germline, CDR1 KGHSH and CDR2 LQKENI. This CDR3 is 15 amino acids long. The germline V and J ends were trimmed by 0 bases and 1 base, with 9 bases remaining between them. The CDR3 DNA sequence: TGTGCCAGCTCACCACCTCAGGGCCCGAACACTGAAGCTTTCTTT. It specifies CASSPPQGPNTEAFF.

The rearrangement uses TRBV4-2 and TRBJ2-1; TRBD2 matches at 7 bases. J lost 4 bases, V lost 1 base, and 13 bases had no gene match. CDR3 length equals 18 residues. Per the germline V gene, CDR1 is LGHNA and CDR2 is YNFKEQ. CDR3: CASSQVPLVGGSYNEQFF. The CDR3 bases are TGTGCCAGCAGCCAAGTTCCCCTCGTGGGAGGGTCTTACAATGAGCAGTTCTTC.

This chain joins TRBV20-1 and TRBJ1-1; no clear D. The V end lost 4 bases, the J end lost 4 bases, and 7 bases lay between the germline ends. Germline V gene sequence: CDR1 DFQATT, CDR2 SNEGSKA (reference sequence). This CDR3 region has 11 residues. This CDR3 is CSANMGTEAFF. The CDR3 nucleotides are TGCAGTGCTAATATGGGCACTGAAGCTTTCTTT.

The chain uses TRBV5-1 and TRBJ1-4; D is possibly TRBD1 (5 bases). CDR1 is SGHRS, CDR2 YFSETQ, per germline. This CDR3 region has 15 residues. V was trimmed by 0 bases and J by 6 bases, leaving 12 bases between them. This chain's CDR3 is CASSLGGSRDEKLFF. The CDR3 DNA sequence: TGCGCCAGCAGCTTGGGGGGCTCTCGGGATGAAAAACTGTTTTTT.

The chain uses TRBV6-1 and TRBJ1-1, with a weak D call TRBD1 (5 bases). The CDR3 loop spans 15 amino acids. CDR1 MNHNS and CDR2 SASEGT come from the germline V gene. V lost 0 bases and J 2 bases, leaving 10 bases between the germline ends. The CDR3 DNA reads TGTGCCAGCAGTGAAGCGGGGGTACCTAACACTGAAGCTTTCTTT. It yields the protein CASSEAGVPNTEAFF.

V gene TRBV5-1 combines with J gene TRBJ2-7; 10 nucleotides match TRBD2. V trimming: 1 base; J trimming: 6 bases; junction bases outside the gene matches: 4. The CDR3 has 14 amino acids. Germline V gives CDR1 SGHRS, CDR2 YFSETQ. The CDR3 protein is CASSLSLAGAEQYF. CDR3 sequence (DNA): TGCGCCAGCAGCTTGAGTCTAGCGGGAGCCGAGCAGTACTTC. The full variable domain, with the rest looked up from reference TRBV5-1 and TRBJ2-7, is KAGVTQTPRYLIKTRGQQVTLSCSPISGHRSVSWYQQTPGQGLQFLFEYFSETQRNKGNFPGRFSGRQFSNSRSEMNVSTLELGDSALYLCASSLSLAGAEQYFGPGTRLTVT.

V is TRBV15 and J is TRBJ1-1; 9 nucleotides match TRBD1. J lost 5 bases, V lost 10 bases, and 11 bases had no gene match. In germline, CDR1 is LNHNV, CDR2 YYDKDF (reference sequence). This CDR3 spans 14 amino acids. For the CDR3, the DNA is TGTGCCATTAGAAGCGGGACAGGGACGACTGAAGCTTTCTTT. Its protein product is CAIRSGTGTTEAFF.